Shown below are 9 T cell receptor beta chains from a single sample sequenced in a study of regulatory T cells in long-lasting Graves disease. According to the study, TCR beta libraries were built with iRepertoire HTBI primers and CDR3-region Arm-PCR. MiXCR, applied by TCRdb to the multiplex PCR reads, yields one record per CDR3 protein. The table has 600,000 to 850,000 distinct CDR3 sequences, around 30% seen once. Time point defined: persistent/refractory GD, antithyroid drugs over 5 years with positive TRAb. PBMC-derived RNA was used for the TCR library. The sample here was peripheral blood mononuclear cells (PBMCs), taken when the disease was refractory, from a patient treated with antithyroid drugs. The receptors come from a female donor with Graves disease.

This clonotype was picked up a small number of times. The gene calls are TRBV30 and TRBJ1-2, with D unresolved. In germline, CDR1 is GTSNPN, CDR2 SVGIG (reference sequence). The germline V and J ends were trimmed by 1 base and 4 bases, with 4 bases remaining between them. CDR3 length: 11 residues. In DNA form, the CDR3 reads TGTGCCTGGAGTGCGGCCTATGGCTACACCTTC. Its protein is CAWSAAYGYTF.

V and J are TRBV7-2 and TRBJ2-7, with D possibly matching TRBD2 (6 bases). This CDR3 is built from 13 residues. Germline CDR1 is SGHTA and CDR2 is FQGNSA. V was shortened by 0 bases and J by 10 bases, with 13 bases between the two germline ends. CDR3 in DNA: TGTGCCAGCAGCTTAGCGTGGGGGGAAGTTCAGTACTTC. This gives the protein CASSLAWGEVQYF.

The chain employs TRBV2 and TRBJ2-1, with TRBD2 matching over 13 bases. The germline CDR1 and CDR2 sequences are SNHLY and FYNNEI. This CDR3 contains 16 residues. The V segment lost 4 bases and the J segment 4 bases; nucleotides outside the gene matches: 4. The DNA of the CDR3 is TGTGCCAGCAGTGGCCAGACTAGCGGGAGGTACAATGAGCAGTTCTTC. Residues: CASSGQTSGRYNEQFF.

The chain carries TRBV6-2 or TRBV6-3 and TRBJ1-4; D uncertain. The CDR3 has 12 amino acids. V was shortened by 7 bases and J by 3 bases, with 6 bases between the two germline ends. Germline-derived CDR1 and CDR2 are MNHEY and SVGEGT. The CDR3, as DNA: TGTGCCAGCAAGTCGCCTAATGAAAAACTGTTTTTT. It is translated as CASKSPNEKLFF.

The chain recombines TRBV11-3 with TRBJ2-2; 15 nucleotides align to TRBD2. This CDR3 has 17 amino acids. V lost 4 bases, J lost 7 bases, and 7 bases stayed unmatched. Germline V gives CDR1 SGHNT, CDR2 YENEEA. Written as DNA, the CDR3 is TGTGCCAGCAGCTCCGGACTAGCGGGAGGGCCCAGCGGGGAGCTGTTTTTT. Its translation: CASSSGLAGGPSGELFF.

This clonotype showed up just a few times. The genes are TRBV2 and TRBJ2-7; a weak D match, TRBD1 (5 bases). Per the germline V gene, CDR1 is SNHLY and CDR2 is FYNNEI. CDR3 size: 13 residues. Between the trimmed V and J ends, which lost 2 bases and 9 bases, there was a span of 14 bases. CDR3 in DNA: TGTGCCAGCAGTGAACAGGGTATATCTGTGCAGTACTTC. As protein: CASSEQGISVQYF.

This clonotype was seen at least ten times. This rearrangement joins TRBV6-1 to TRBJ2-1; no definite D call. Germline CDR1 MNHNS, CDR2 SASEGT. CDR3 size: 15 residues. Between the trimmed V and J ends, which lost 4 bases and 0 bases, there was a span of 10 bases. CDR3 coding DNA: TGTGCCAGCAGTGCTTCTAGGAGCTCCTACAATGAGCAGTTCTTC. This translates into CASSASRSSYNEQFF.

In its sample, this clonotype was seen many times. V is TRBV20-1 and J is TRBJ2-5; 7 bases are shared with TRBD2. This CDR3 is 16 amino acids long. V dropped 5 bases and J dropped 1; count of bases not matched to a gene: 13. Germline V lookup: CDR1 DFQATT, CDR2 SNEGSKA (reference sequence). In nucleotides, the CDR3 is TGCAGTGCTCCCCAACGGGGGGAGGCGCCCCAAGAGACCCAGTACTTC. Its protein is CSAPQRGEAPQETQYF.

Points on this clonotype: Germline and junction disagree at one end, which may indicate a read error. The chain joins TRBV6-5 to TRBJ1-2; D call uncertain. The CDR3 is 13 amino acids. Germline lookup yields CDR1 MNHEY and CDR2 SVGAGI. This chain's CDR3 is CASSYSNGYGYTF. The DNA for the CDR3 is TGTGCTAGCAGTTACTCGAATGGGTATGGCTACACCTTC.